A single sample is the source of the 22 T cell receptor beta chains below, sequenced in a study of T cell repertoires in cytomegalovirus infection. Using its own MiXCR run on the reads, TCRdb lists one record per CDR3 protein. The sample contains some 920,000 distinct CDR3 sequences, around 32% of which appear only once. The antigens for these receptors are not known. Material: cultured CD8+ T cells from PBMCs, obtained from culture after CMV antigen stimulation. The receptor set was obtained from a human donor in good health (CMV status not recorded). Some clones in this sample may be carry-over from other donors' samples.

In its sample, this clonotype was seen a few times. The genes are TRBV5-6 and TRBJ1-1, with D hard to call. Per the germline V gene, CDR1 is SGHDT and CDR2 is YYEEEE. The CDR3 extends over 15 amino acids. Trimming removed 1 base from V and 0 bases from J, with 10 bases in between. CDR3 in DNA: TGTGCCAGCAGCTTGTTACACAGACTGAACACTGAAGCTTTCTTT. Translated: CASSLLHRLNTEAFF.

As for this clonotype: This clone may be a read error of a much larger clone one base away. This chain connects TRBV7-6 to TRBJ1-6, with a weak D call TRBD1 (5 bases). The CDR3 runs to 14 residues. Germline CDR1 and CDR2: SGHVS and FNYEAQ. CDR3: CASSFRDHPLPHHF. The DNA of the CDR3 is TGTGCCAGCAGCTTCCGGGACCACCCTTTGCCCCACCACTTT.

This clonotype was recorded a few times. The rearrangement links TRBV6-6 to TRBJ1-5, with D uncertain. Per germline, CDR1 MNHNY and CDR2 SVGAGI (reference sequence). The V and J ends lost 6 bases and 3 bases respectively, with 15 bases between them. This CDR3 spans 15 amino acids. The CDR3 nucleotides read TGTGCCAGCAGATTTGACCGGGCCCCCAATCAGCCCCAGCATTTT. It yields the protein CASRFDRAPNQPQHF.

The table lists this clonotype with many counts. The rearrangement links TRBV7-2 to TRBJ1-1, with TRBD1 as a possible D gene (5 bases). This CDR3 contains 15 residues. Germline V gene sequence: CDR1 SGHTA, CDR2 FQGNSA. V gave up 1 base and J gave up 3 bases, with 12 bases separating them. The DNA of the CDR3 is TGTGCCAGCAGCTTAGATTACCAGGGCTACACTGAAGCTTTCTTT. This translates into CASSLDYQGYTEAFF.

The table lists this clonotype with a few counts. The CDR3 loop is CASSYEHKYNSPLHF. Here the CDR3 DNA reads TGTGCCAGCAGTTACGAGCACAAGTATAATTCACCCCTCCACTTT. The V gene is TRBV6-6, the J gene TRBJ1-6; no clear D gene. V gave up 2 bases and J gave up 4 bases, with 9 bases separating them. CDR1 and CDR2 (germline): MNHNY, SVGAGI (reference sequence). The CDR3 sequence is 15 residues long.

This clonotype was seen only a few times. The chain has TRBV12-3 or TRBV12-4 and TRBJ2-7; D is unclear. Trimming cost V 3 bases and J 5 bases, with 11 bases left between them. The CDR3 contains 13 residues. For the CDR3, the DNA is TGTGCCAGCAGTTTGGCGTCCCTGAACGAGCAGTACGTC. Its translation: CASSLASLNEQYV.

The genes are TRBV2 and TRBJ2-7; TRBD2 matches at 13 bases. Germline CDR1 is SNHLY and CDR2 is FYNNEI. V was pared by 3 bases and J by 3 bases, with 8 bases of the junction left unmatched. The CDR3 has 17 residues. The CDR3 reads CASSDQSGTSGVYEQYV. The CDR3 nucleotides read TGTGCCAGCAGTGACCAATCCGGGACTAGCGGGGTCTACGAGCAGTACGTC.

The chain combines TRBV4-1 with TRBJ2-3; D gene ambiguous. The V and J ends lost 0 bases and 7 bases respectively, with 17 bases between them. Per the germline V gene, CDR1 is MGHRA and CDR2 is YSYEKL. CDR3 length: 16 residues. The CDR3 loop reads CASSQDAEISDYTQYF. In nucleotides, the CDR3 is TGCGCCAGCAGCCAAGACGCGGAAATCAGTGATTATACGCAGTATTTT.

The chain links TRBV6-2 or TRBV6-3 to TRBJ2-1; 8 bases line up with TRBD1. After removal of 2 bases from V and 2 bases from J, the junction contained 8 bases not matched to a gene. The CDR3 contains 17 residues. Germline CDR1 and CDR2: MNHEY and SVGEGT. Here the CDR3 reads CASSYTGQGVPYNEQFF. Written as DNA, the CDR3 is TGTGCCAGCAGTTACACAGGACAGGGAGTCCCCTACAATGAGCAGTTCTTC.

This clonotype turned up a few times. The rearrangement uses TRBV27 and TRBJ1-1, with D hard to call. Germline V gives CDR1 MNHEY, CDR2 SMNVEV (reference sequence). The CDR3 is 15 residues long. V dropped 4 bases and J dropped 5 bases, with 17 bases sitting between them. The CDR3 sequence is CASSSSPPGRTEAFF. The CDR3 nucleotides read TGTGCCAGCAGTTCCTCCCCTCCGGGAAGGACTGAAGCTTTCTTT.

The chain joins TRBV19 to TRBJ1-6; no reliable D call. The CDR3 loop spans 16 amino acids. Germline V gene data show CDR1 as LNHDA and CDR2 as SQIVND (reference sequence). Trimming shortened V by 3 bases and J by 0 bases, and 9 bases separated the two germline ends. CDR3 sequence: CASSIAQSSYNSPLHF. Written as DNA, the CDR3 is TGTGCCAGTAGTATCGCCCAGAGCTCCTATAATTCACCCCTCCACTTT.

This clonotype was detected many times. J is TRBJ2-1 and V is TRBV27, with TRBD2 identical over 9 bases. CDR1 is MNHEY and CDR2 is SMNVEV in the germline V gene (reference sequence). The CDR3 spans 16 residues. V gave up 8 bases and J gave up 4 bases; unmatched junction bases: 12. CDR3 nucleotides: TGTGCCAGCGCCCACGCAAGCGGGGGGCTATACAATGAGCAGTTCTTC. This gives the protein CASAHASGGLYNEQFF.

In this sample, this clonotype turned up a few times. This chain connects TRBV7-2 to TRBJ1-2; perhaps TRBD1 as D (6 bases). V was trimmed by 2 bases and J by 6 bases, leaving 10 bases between them. The germline V gene encodes CDR1 SGHTA and CDR2 FQGNSA. This CDR3 has 13 residues. The CDR3 DNA is TGTGCCAGCAGCTTAATACAGGGCGATGGCTACACCTTC. This encodes CASSLIQGDGYTF.

This clonotype has a count of ten or more. This chain joins TRBV7-8 and TRBJ2-5, with 7 nucleotides matching TRBD1. The CDR3 has 16 residues. V was pared by 1 base and J by 5 bases, with 10 bases of the junction left unmatched. CDR1 and CDR2 (germline): SGHVS, FQNEAQ. The CDR3 nucleotides read TGTGCCAGCAGCTTAGGGTTGGACAGGTTTTTGGAGACCCAGTACTTC. Amino acids: CASSLGLDRFLETQYF.

The chain links TRBV9 to TRBJ1-1; D possibly corresponds to TRBD1 (6 bases). V lost 5 bases to trimming and J lost 2 bases, with 13 bases between them. Germline V gene lookup returns CDR1 SGDLS and CDR2 YYNGEE. The CDR3 is made up of 14 amino acids. The DNA of the CDR3 is TGTGCCAGCAGGGATCCGGGACACAACACTGAAGCTTTCTTT. Residues: CASRDPGHNTEAFF.

This clonotype was recorded at least ten times. The rearrangement links TRBV7-2 to TRBJ1-1; TRBD1 aligns across 8 bases. Germline loops: CDR1 SGHTA, CDR2 FQGNSA. CDR3 length: 17 amino acids. With 1 base clipped from V and 1 base from J, the junction kept 8 bases outside the gene matches. The CDR3 is CASSLVTGGWRNTEAFF. In nucleotides, the CDR3 is TGTGCCAGCAGCTTAGTTACAGGGGGATGGAGGAACACTGAAGCTTTCTTT.

The chain recombines TRBV25-1 with TRBJ1-5; no definite D call. Germline V gene sequence: CDR1 MGHDK, CDR2 SYGVNS. The CDR3 totals 15 residues. Trimming took 3 bases from V and 3 from J, leaving 12 bases between them. The CDR3 nucleotides read TGTGCCAGCAGTGATCACGGGATCCACAATCAGCCCCAGCATTTT. Protein: CASSDHGIHNQPQHF.

Worth noting for this clonotype: A much larger clone differs from this one at a single base, so this may be a read error. V is TRBV28 and J is TRBJ2-5; 12 nucleotides line up with TRBD2. The CDR3 totals 18 residues. Germline V gene sequence: CDR1 MDHEN, CDR2 SYDVKM. This chain's CDR3 is CASSPGIPSGGEQETRYF. The CDR3 DNA reads as TGTGCCAGCAGTCCGGGGATCCCTAGCGGGGGGGAACAAGAGACCCGGTACTTC.

This clonotype was detected a few times. The chain links TRBV7-6 to TRBJ1-4, with D hard to call. V was trimmed by 5 bases and J by 8 bases, leaving 15 bases between them. Per germline, CDR1 SGHVS and CDR2 FNYEAQ. This CDR3 has 14 amino acids. The CDR3 protein is CASSPTITEEKLFF. Written as DNA, the CDR3 is TGTGCCAGCAGCCCGACCATAACGGAAGAAAAACTGTTTTTT.

This clonotype was seen a few times. The chain links TRBV7-9 to TRBJ2-7, with 10 positions matching TRBD1. V lost 3 bases to trimming and J lost 1 base; unmatched junction nucleotides: 15. The CDR3 runs to 19 residues. From germline, CDR1 is SEHNR and CDR2 FQNEAQ (reference sequence). CDR3 in amino acids: CASSFRNLGGQGISYEQYF. The CDR3 region has the DNA TGTGCCAGCAGCTTCCGAAATCTGGGGGGACAGGGGATATCCTACGAGCAGTACTTC.

The CDR3 protein is CASSAEGTRGANVLTF. CDR3 nucleotides: TGTGCCAGTAGTGCCGAGGGTACCCGGGGGGCCAACGTCCTGACTTTC. The chain joins TRBV19 to TRBJ2-6, with D tentatively TRBD2 (5 bases). The germline V gene encodes CDR1 LNHDA and CDR2 SQIVND (reference sequence). The CDR3 runs to 16 residues. V lost 5 bases and J lost 4, with 15 bases in between.

V usage is TRBV4-1 and J usage is TRBJ2-2, with TRBD1 matching over 7 bases. Germline CDR1 is MGHRA and CDR2 is YSYEKL. After removal of 6 bases from V and 4 bases from J, the junction contained 5 bases not matched to a gene. The CDR3 is 14 amino acids. CDR3 sequence (DNA): TGCGCCAGCAGTCGGGACAGACGCACCGGGGAGCTGTTTTTT. Amino acid sequence: CASSRDRRTGELFF.